This TCR beta chain was identified during a study of HIV-infected patients and healthy controls. Study-wide background: Total CDR3 counts per chain did not differ significantly between patients and controls.

Only a few counts were recorded for this clonotype. The antigen is undetermined. V lost 1 base to trimming and J lost 7 bases; unmatched junction nucleotides: 8. CDR3 length: 16 residues. Germline V CDR1 and CDR2: LNHNV, YYDKDF (reference sequence). Study observations and caveats: HIV+ repertoires were severely depleted of MAIT alpha-chain CDR3s, unlike healthy controls.

500 ng RNA was reverse transcribed with alpha and beta constant-region primers. Alpha and beta chain libraries were made separately by chain-specific third strand synthesis with multiplexing indices. A single primer pair per chain amplified all rearrangements, with per-molecule barcodes. MiXCR, applied by TCRdb to the 5' RACE reads, yields one record per CDR3 protein. The sample records 7,500 to 10,000 distinct CDR3 sequences, more than 7% being singletons. The repertoire came from unfractionated whole blood and reflected all unsorted peripheral T cells. The V call is TRBV15, the J call TRBJ1-2; the match to TRBD1 covers 11 bases. The origin of this receptor is an adult with HIV infection. The donor label of this sample is uncertain. Sequenced material: blood, taken before antiretroviral therapy. CDR3: CATSRGGQGGGGGYTF. The CDR3 DNA sequence: TGTGCCACCAGCAGAGGGGGACAGGGGGGAGGTGGTGGCTACACCTTC.